These 8 T cell receptor beta chains were all obtained from the same sample, sequenced in a study of cytomegalovirus exposure and HLA in healthy donors. Primers for the PCR totalled 60 Vbeta and 13 Jbeta. Libraries were prepared by immunoSEQ multiplex PCR; TCRdb keeps only in-frame clonotypes and omits some of them. The table has some 150,000 clones, roughly 70% seen once. The sequencing input was PBMCs. These receptors all stem from a man aged 60 to 75 in good health and CMV-seronegative.

About this clone: In the same sample, other DNA sequences code for this CDR3. The chain recombines TRBV5-1 with TRBJ1-1; 7 bases line up with TRBD1. Germline CDR1 and CDR2: SGHRS and YFSETQ. V shed 2 bases and J 3 bases; nucleotides not matched to a gene: 4. The CDR3 runs 14 residues. CDR3 nucleotide sequence: TGCGCCAGCAGCTTAGACAGGGAAGACACTGAAGCTTTCTTT. Protein: CASSLDREDTEAFF.

This clone has only a few counts. The CDR3, as DNA: TGCGCCAGCAGCCAAGTTGCTAGCTACCGAGATACGCAGTATTTT. The encoded protein is CASSQVASYRDTQYF. The rearrangement uses TRBV4-3 and TRBJ2-3, with a weak D call TRBD2 (5 bases). The CDR3 runs 15 residues. Per the germline V gene, CDR1 is LGHNA and CDR2 is YSLEER. Trimming stripped 1 base from V and 5 bases from J, with 13 bases between.

The rearrangement uses TRBV11-2 and TRBJ2-7; 11 nucleotides agree with TRBD2. The CDR3 runs to 14 residues. Trimming removed 6 bases from V and 4 bases from J; junction bases left unmatched: 5. Germline V CDR1 and CDR2: SGHAT, FQNNGV. CDR3 sequence (DNA): TGTGCCAGCAGAACCCTAGCGGGAGGTTACGAGCAGTACTTC. It translates to CASRTLAGGYEQYF.

This clone was detected only a few times. The rearrangement links TRBV19 to TRBJ1-4, with 7 bases identical to TRBD1. The ends lost 3 bases at V and 6 bases at J; junction bases unmatched: 7. The CDR3 consists of 15 residues. Germline CDR1 reads LNHDA; CDR2 reads SQIVND (reference sequence). DNA of the CDR3: TGTGCCAGTAGTATCGCGACAGGGATGGATGAAAAACTGTTTTTT. This sequence encodes CASSIATGMDEKLFF.

This clone has more than one count but fewer than ten. This chain connects TRBV6-5 to TRBJ1-5; maybe TRBD1 (5 bases). This CDR3 contains 15 residues. V gave up 6 bases and J gave up 0 bases, with 12 bases separating them. The germline gives CDR1 MNHEY, CDR2 SVGAGI. As DNA, the CDR3 is TGTGCCAGCAGAATCAGGGTTTATAGCAATCAGCCCCAGCATTTT. This translates into CASRIRVYSNQPQHF.

The rearrangement links TRBV5-5 to TRBJ2-7; possible D gene TRBD2, 7 bases. Per germline, CDR1 SGHKS and CDR2 YYEKEE (reference sequence). This CDR3 region has 14 residues. Trimming removed 4 bases at V and 6 bases at J, with 17 bases between. CDR3 residues: CASSNRDYVVEQYF. The CDR3 DNA is TGTGCCAGCAGCAACAGGGACTACGTAGTCGAGCAGTACTTC.

V and J are TRBV10-3 and TRBJ2-7; 8 nucleotides agree with TRBD2. J was trimmed by 0 bases and V by 10 bases; bases with no gene match: 8. Germline values: CDR1 ENHRY, CDR2 SYGVKD. This CDR3 spans 14 amino acids. This CDR3 reads CATSLAGDSYEQYF. The CDR3 DNA is TGTGCCACTTCTCTAGCGGGTGACTCCTACGAGCAGTACTTC.

The rearrangement links TRBV5-1 to TRBJ2-7; TRBD2 matches 8 bases. Losses at the gene ends were 4 bases for V and 5 bases for J; bases not matched to a gene: 5. Germline V gene sequence: CDR1 SGHRS, CDR2 YFSETQ. This CDR3 has 13 residues. CDR3 bases: TGCGCCAGCAGCGTGATTAGCGGGAACGAGCAGTACTTC. Its protein is CASSVISGNEQYF. The whole variable domain, filled in from reference TRBV5-1 and TRBJ2-7, reads KAGVTQTPRYLIKTRGQQVTLSCSPISGHRSVSWYQQTPGQGLQFLFEYFSETQRNKGNFPGRFSGRQFSNSRSEMNVSTLELGDSALYLCASSVISGNEQYFGPGTRLTVT.